A single sample gave rise to the 11 T cell receptor beta chains below, sequenced in a study of T cells expressing NK-cell markers. TCRdb re-called the 5' RACE reads and gives one entry per CDR3 protein, without DNA. The sample totals fewer than 400,000 distinct CDR3 sequences. Sequencing used blood T cells: a sorted CD56 or NKG2C T cell subset, CD4+ or CD8+ T cells, or bulk PBMC T cells (not recorded which). The source of these receptors is a man aged 18-75 years in good health.

The chain has TRBV7-3 and TRBJ1-2. CDR1 is SGHTA and CDR2 is FQGTGA in the germline V gene. The CDR3 covers 14 residues. The CDR3 reads CASSLMGSEGGYTF.

The chain combines TRBV7-9 with TRBJ2-1; the TCRdb D gene call, TRBD2, has no DNA to confirm it. This CDR3 comprises 17 residues. Looked up from germline, CDR1 is SEHNR and CDR2 is FQNEAQ (reference sequence). The CDR3 sequence: CASSSRLAGGTFWEQFF.

The chain recombines TRBV29-1 with TRBJ2-7; no DNA is available, so the TRBD2 call from TCRdb remains unchecked. CDR1 is SQVTM and CDR2 is ANQGSEA in the germline V gene. The CDR3 is 12 residues long. The CDR3: CSARTSTYEQYF.

The genes are TRBV7-2 and TRBJ2-6. The germline gives CDR1 SGHTA, CDR2 FQGNSA. The CDR3 has 15 amino acids. The CDR3 sequence: CASSRLTYGANVLTF.

V is TRBV6-5 and J is TRBJ2-3; the TCRdb D gene call, TRBD2, has no DNA to confirm it. This CDR3 region has 17 residues. The germline CDR1 and CDR2 sequences are MNHEY and SVGAGI. Here the CDR3 reads CASSYSSSGGGTDTQYF.

V gene TRBV9 combines with J gene TRBJ2-2; TCRdb lists TRBD1, though no DNA is available to test this call. The CDR3 totals 16 residues. The V gene's germline CDR1 is SGDLS and CDR2 YYNGEE. The CDR3 region is CASSVGNRGPDGELFF.

This chain links TRBV18 with TRBJ2-1; TCRdb lists TRBD1, though no DNA is available to test this call. Germline CDR1 KGHSH, CDR2 LQKENI. The CDR3 runs to 16 residues. This chain's CDR3 is CASSPLGSGVGNEQFF.

The V and J genes are TRBV12-3 or TRBV12-4 and TRBJ2-7; TCRdb selects TRBD1, and the lack of DNA leaves this call unchecked. The CDR3 has 14 amino acids. CDR3 residues: CASSLGQPPGEQYF.

CDR3 residues: CASSYSGATDIQYF. The rearrangement links TRBV6-5 to TRBJ2-4. Germline V gene lookup returns CDR1 MNHEY and CDR2 SVGAGI. The CDR3 is 14 amino acids.

The CDR3: CAWGRGLAGGPNTQYF. The rearrangement joins TRBV30 to TRBJ2-3; there is no DNA to check the TCRdb D call of TRBD2. CDR1 and CDR2 from the germline V gene are GTSNPN and SVGIG (reference sequence). The CDR3 spans 16 residues. Complete variable domain (other parts from reference TRBV30 and TRBJ2-3): SQTIHQWPATLVQPVGSPLSLECTVEGTSNPNLYWYRQAAGRGLQLLFYSVGIGQISSEVPQNLSASRPQDRQFILSSKKLLLSDSGFYLCAWGRGLAGGPNTQYFGPGTRLTVL.

The CDR3 reads CASSLLAGGTNEQFF. This rearrangement joins TRBV5-1 to TRBJ2-1; TCRdb calls TRBD2, which cannot be checked without DNA. CDR1 is SGHRS, CDR2 YFSETQ, per germline. The CDR3 spans 15 residues.